This T cell receptor beta chain was recorded in a study of metastatic and nonmetastatic thyroid tumors. Study at large: The comparison covered peripheral blood and tumor or nodule tissue in malignant and benign thyroid patients. Whole-study results and caveats: Benign nodules were reported to have significantly lower TCR beta diversity than malignant thyroid tumors, in blood and tumor.

Patients underwent thyroid surgery, and none had received any treatment before it. From germline, CDR1 is SGHDN and CDR2 FVKESK. V lost 5 bases and J lost 5, with 16 bases in between. The CDR3 has 14 residues. This clone showed up many times. Its antigen is not known. In the original workflow: It was from CDR3 differences across clinicopathological groups that a distant-metastasis classifier for papillary thyroid cancer was built. TCRdb re-called the PCR reads via MiXCR. TCRdb, rather than the study authors, made the V and J calls. Of about 31,000 clones in the sample, 15% to 20% were seen once. Sequencing was done on a sample of blood. The genes are TRBV14 and TRBJ2-7; tentatively, D is TRBD1 or TRBD2 (7 bases each). This clonotype was obtained from a female donor with papillary thyroid cancer or a benign thyroid nodule (not recorded which). Some clones in this sample may be carry-over from other donors' samples. This chain's CDR3 is CASSSAGTGDEQYF. The CDR3 coding sequence is TGTGCCAGCAGCTCAGCGGGAACAGGGGACGAGCAGTACTTC.